One sample yielded the 24 T cell receptor beta chains listed below, sequenced in a study of regulatory T cells in long-lasting Graves disease. iRepertoire HTBI primers and Arm-PCR of CDR3 regions built TCR beta libraries. TCRdb reprocessed the multiplex PCR reads with MiXCR, giving one entry per CDR3 protein. The table includes 620,000 or so distinct CDR3 sequences, about 15% detected once. Time point defined: newly diagnosed GD, antithyroid drugs for less than 3 months. RNA isolated from PBMCs was used to make the TCR library. The same data also went into a second study, on T cells in Graves' hyperthyroidism and ophthalmopathy.

Material: peripheral blood mononuclear cells (PBMCs), obtained at new diagnosis, from a patient treated with antithyroid drugs. The source of these receptors is a woman aged 25 to 39 with Graves disease.

The chain couples TRBV5-4 to TRBJ2-4; tentative D call: TRBD2 (5 bases). Germline assignment: CDR1 SGHNT and CDR2 YYREEE (reference sequence). The CDR3 runs to 14 residues. V lost 5 bases and J 7 bases, leaving 16 bases between the germline ends. CDR3 in amino acids: CASSWALEVNIQYF. DNA of the CDR3: TGTGCCAGCAGTTGGGCCTTGGAGGTCAACATTCAGTACTTC.

This clonotype has a count of ten or more. The chain combines TRBV5-1 with TRBJ2-7, with D perhaps matching TRBD1 or TRBD2 (5 bases each). The V end lost 4 bases, the J end lost 6 bases, and 14 bases lay between the germline ends. The CDR3 has 13 amino acids. Germline V gene data show CDR1 as SGHRS and CDR2 as YFSETQ. In DNA form, the CDR3 reads TGCGCCAGCAGCCCCGGGGCAGAGGGCGAGCAGTACTTC. This sequence encodes CASSPGAEGEQYF.

The V call is TRBV7-2, the J call TRBJ1-1; 8 positions agree with TRBD1. V shed 4 bases and J 6 bases; nucleotides not matched to a gene: 10. Germline V gene sequence: CDR1 SGHTA, CDR2 FQGNSA. The CDR3 contains 15 residues. The CDR3 nucleotides read TGTGCCAGCAGCTCCCTACCAGACAGGGGTGCTGAAGCTTTCTTT. Amino acids: CASSSLPDRGAEAFF.

This clonotype was detected many times. The chain is built from TRBV7-2 and TRBJ2-7; 14 nucleotides agree with TRBD2. J gave up 5 bases and V 1 base, and 4 bases lay outside the gene matches. The CDR3 runs to 16 residues. The germline V gene encodes CDR1 SGHTA and CDR2 FQGNSA. CDR3 DNA sequence: TGTGCCAGCAGCTTAGAAGGGACTAGCGGGAGCCACGAGCAGTACTTC. Translation gives CASSLEGTSGSHEQYF.

The rearrangement uses TRBV3-1 and TRBJ2-6, with D hard to call. V lost 0 bases and J 0 bases, leaving 6 bases between the germline ends. This CDR3 is built from 16 residues. Germline CDR1 and CDR2: LGHDT and YNNKEL (reference sequence). In DNA form, the CDR3 reads TGTGCCAGCAGCCAAGAATTCTACTCTGGGGCCAACGTCCTGACTTTC. Its protein product is CASSQEFYSGANVLTF.

Notes on this clonotype: This may stem from a read error, because a much larger clone lies one nucleotide away. The V call is TRBV28, the J call TRBJ1-2, with a weak D call TRBD1 (6 bases). V lost 2 bases, J lost 8 bases, and 12 bases lay in between. Germline loops: CDR1 MDHEN, CDR2 SYDVKM. The CDR3 has 13 residues. CDR3 DNA sequence: TGTGCCAGCAGTTTACCGGGGGCAGGCGGCTACACCTTC. Translating gives CASSLPGAGGYTF.

This clonotype was counted once. At one of its ends the junction is not consistent with the germline gene, which may arise from a read error. V is TRBV19 and J is TRBJ1-1; 9 bases align to TRBD1. The germline V gene has CDR1 LNHDA and CDR2 SQIVND (reference sequence). This CDR3 has 16 amino acids. The CDR3 DNA reads as TGTGACAGTAGTATCGTTATAGGGACAGGGCATTGTAAAGCTTTCTTT. It encodes CDSSIVIGTGHCKAFF.

This clonotype was detected a few times. The chain uses TRBV5-1 and TRBJ1-2; maybe TRBD1 (6 bases). Germline loops: CDR1 SGHRS, CDR2 YFSETQ. The CDR3 extends over 16 amino acids. V lost 3 bases, J lost 0 bases, and 15 bases lay in between. The CDR3 DNA sequence: TGCGCCAGCAGCTCCGGGACAACTACCTCTAACTATGGCTACACCTTC. It yields the protein CASSSGTTTSNYGYTF.

V gene TRBV20-1 combines with J gene TRBJ2-1; perhaps D is TRBD1 or TRBD2 (5 bases each). Deletions cut 3 bases from V and 3 bases from J, with 12 bases between. Germline CDR1 and CDR2: DFQATT and SNEGSKA (reference sequence). This CDR3 comprises 14 residues. Here the CDR3 DNA reads TGCAGTGCTAGGAGGGACGCGGACTACAATGAGCAGTTCTTC. Translation gives CSARRDADYNEQFF.

The chain uses TRBV7-2 and TRBJ1-3; D unresolved. Germline lookup yields CDR1 SGHTA and CDR2 FQGNSA. V was clipped by 4 bases and J by 0 bases, with 13 bases between them. The CDR3 extends over 16 amino acids. CDR3 sequence (DNA): TGTGCCAGCAGCTCCCAGAGGGTCCGCTCTGGAAACACCATATATTTT. Translation gives CASSSQRVRSGNTIYF.

The sample holds many counts of this clonotype. The genes are TRBV7-2 and TRBJ2-7, with D hard to call. Germline values: CDR1 SGHTA, CDR2 FQGNSA. V was shortened by 4 bases and J by 7 bases, with 11 bases between the two germline ends. The CDR3 is 12 residues long. The CDR3 reads CASSSSLGEQYF. As DNA, the CDR3 is TGTGCCAGCAGCTCCAGTTTGGGGGAGCAGTACTTC. Together with reference TRBV7-2 and TRBJ2-7, the CDR3 gives the full variable domain: GAGVSQSPSNKVTEKGKDVELRCDPISGHTALYWYRQSLGQGLEFLIYFQGNSAPDKSGLPSDRFSAERTGGSVSTLTIQRTQQEDSAVYLCASSSSLGEQYFGPGTRLTVT.

The sample holds a few counts of this clonotype. The V gene is TRBV12-3 or TRBV12-4, the J gene TRBJ1-6; no clear D. V gave up 3 bases and J gave up 10 bases, with 7 bases separating them. The CDR3 loop spans 12 amino acids. CDR3 protein: CASSFGRSPLHF. CDR3 nucleotides: TGTGCCAGCAGTTTTGGGAGATCACCCCTCCACTTT.

In its sample, this clonotype was seen many times. The chain carries TRBV27 and TRBJ1-1; TRBD1 agrees at 7 bases. The germline gives CDR1 MNHEY, CDR2 SMNVEV (reference sequence). The length of the CDR3 is 15 residues. Trimming cost V 5 bases and J 2 bases; bases outside gene matches: 8. The DNA for the CDR3 is TGTGCCAGCAGTGAAGGGGACAGACTTAACACTGAAGCTTTCTTT. This translates into CASSEGDRLNTEAFF.

Ten or more counts support this clonotype. V is TRBV12-3 or TRBV12-4 and J is TRBJ2-7; weak D call: TRBD1 (5 bases). V lost 6 bases, J lost 0 bases, and 18 bases lay in between. The CDR3 totals 16 residues. This CDR3 reads CASSPQARVSSYEQYF. The CDR3 bases are TGTGCCAGCAGCCCACAGGCCAGGGTGAGCTCCTACGAGCAGTACTTC.

This clonotype was counted between two and nine times. The chain joins TRBV18 to TRBJ2-5, with D tentatively TRBD1 (6 bases). Trimming took off 5 bases at V and 3 bases at J, with 19 bases between the two ends. Germline V gene data show CDR1 as KGHSH and CDR2 as LQKENI. This CDR3 has 16 residues. DNA for the CDR3: TGTGCCAGCTCATCTCTGGGAGCCGGACAGAAAGAGACCCAGTACTTC. Amino acid sequence: CASSSLGAGQKETQYF.

The rearrangement uses TRBV6-5 and TRBJ2-1; 14 nucleotides align to TRBD2. J gave up 1 base and V 2 bases, and 1 base lay outside the gene matches. Germline values: CDR1 MNHEY, CDR2 SVGAGI. The CDR3 has 17 residues. The DNA of the CDR3 is TGTGCCAGCAGTTACGGGACTAGCGGGAGTTCCTACAATGAGCAGTTCTTC. Translation: CASSYGTSGSSYNEQFF.

This chain connects TRBV18 to TRBJ2-7; 8 bases are shared with TRBD1. V lost 4 bases and J lost 1; bases outside the gene matches: 6. The CDR3 length is 15 residues. Looked up from germline, CDR1 is KGHSH and CDR2 is LQKENI. The CDR3 DNA is TGTGCCAGCTCACGGGACAGGACAGCATCCTACGAGCAGTACTTC. It encodes CASSRDRTASYEQYF.

This clonotype was seen at least ten times. The rearrangement links TRBV2 to TRBJ2-3; D possibly uses TRBD1 or TRBD2 (5 bases each). Germline assignment: CDR1 SNHLY and CDR2 FYNNEI. V was clipped by 5 bases and J by 2 bases, with 8 bases between them. The CDR3 runs to 13 residues. The CDR3 is CASSSGPTDTQYF. In nucleotides, the CDR3 is TGTGCCAGCAGTTCGGGGCCCACAGATACGCAGTATTTT.

This clonotype came up a few times. V usage is TRBV5-1 and J usage is TRBJ2-2; D possibly corresponds to TRBD1 (5 bases). V was pared by 6 bases and J by 5 bases, with 14 bases between. CDR1 SGHRS and CDR2 YFSETQ come from the germline V gene. The CDR3 totals 14 residues. CDR3 in DNA: TGCGCCAGCATGGACATACTACGAACCGGGGAGCTGTTTTTT. Protein sequence: CASMDILRTGELFF.

The J gene is TRBJ1-5, the V gene TRBV4-1; possibly TRBD1 for D (6 bases). Trimming shortened V by 1 base and J by 4 bases, and 14 bases separated the two germline ends. Germline V gene data show CDR1 as MGHRA and CDR2 as YSYEKL. CDR3 length equals 16 residues. The CDR3 DNA reads as TGCGCCAGCAGCCAAGTGGGAGGGGGGACTAATCAGCCCCAGCATTTT. This sequence encodes CASSQVGGGTNQPQHF.

This chain connects TRBV19 to TRBJ2-1, with TRBD2 identical over 9 bases. Germline loops: CDR1 LNHDA, CDR2 SQIVND (reference sequence). Losses at the gene ends were 5 bases for V and 8 bases for J; bases not matched to a gene: 4. The CDR3 is 13 residues long. In DNA, the CDR3 is TGTGCCAGTAGTCGCTTAGCGGGAGATGAGCAGTTCTTC. This encodes CASSRLAGDEQFF.

This clonotype was seen ten or more times. This chain joins TRBV6-2 or TRBV6-3 and TRBJ2-7; 9 positions match TRBD2. The V segment lost 0 bases and the J segment 1 base; nucleotides outside the gene matches: 4. CDR1 is MNHEY and CDR2 is SVGEGT in the germline V gene. The CDR3 covers 16 residues. The CDR3 spells CASSYSIAGESYEQYF. CDR3 coding DNA: TGTGCCAGCAGTTACTCGATAGCGGGAGAATCCTACGAGCAGTACTTC.

The chain is built from TRBV18 and TRBJ1-6; the match to TRBD1 covers 8 bases. The ends lost 5 bases at V and 7 bases at J; junction bases unmatched: 10. Germline lookup yields CDR1 KGHSH and CDR2 LQKENI. CDR3 length equals 16 residues. CDR3 region: CASSSAADRVNSPLHF. The CDR3 region has the DNA TGTGCCAGCTCATCTGCTGCGGACAGGGTCAATTCACCCCTCCACTTT. Using reference TRBV18 and TRBJ1-6 for the parts outside the CDR3, the full variable domain is NAGVMQNPRHLVRRRGQEARLRCSPMKGHSHVYWYRQLPEEGLKFMVYLQKENIIDESGMPKERFSAEFPKEGPSILRIQQVVRGDSAAYFCASSSAADRVNSPLHFGNGTRLTVT.

This clonotype was counted at least ten times. The chain links TRBV2 to TRBJ1-4; 8 nucleotides line up with TRBD1. V lost 7 bases and J lost 8; bases outside the gene matches: 9. The CDR3 totals 14 residues. Germline V gives CDR1 SNHLY, CDR2 FYNNEI. The CDR3 reads CASKRQGIGEKLFF. The CDR3 coding sequence is TGTGCCAGCAAAAGACAGGGGATTGGCGAAAAACTGTTTTTT.